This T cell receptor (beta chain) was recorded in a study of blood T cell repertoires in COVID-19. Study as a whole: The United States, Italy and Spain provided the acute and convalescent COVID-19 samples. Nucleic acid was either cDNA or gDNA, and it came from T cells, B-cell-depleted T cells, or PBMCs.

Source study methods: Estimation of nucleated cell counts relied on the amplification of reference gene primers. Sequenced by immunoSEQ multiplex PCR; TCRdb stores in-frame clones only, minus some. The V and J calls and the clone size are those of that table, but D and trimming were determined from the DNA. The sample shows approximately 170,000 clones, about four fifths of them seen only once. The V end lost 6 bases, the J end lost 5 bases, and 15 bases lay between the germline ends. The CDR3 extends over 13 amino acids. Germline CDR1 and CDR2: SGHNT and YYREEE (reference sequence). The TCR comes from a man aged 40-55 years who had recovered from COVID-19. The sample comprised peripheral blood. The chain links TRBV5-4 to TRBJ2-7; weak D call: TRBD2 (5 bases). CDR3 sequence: CASNTRGYDEQYF. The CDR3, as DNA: TGTGCCAGCAACACCCGAGGGTACGACGAGCAGTACTTC. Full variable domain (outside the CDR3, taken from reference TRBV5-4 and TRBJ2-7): ETGVTQSPTHLIKTRGQQVTLRCSSQSGHNTVSWYQQALGQGPQFIFQYYREEENGRGNFPPRFSGLQFPNYSSELNVNALELDDSALYLCASNTRGYDEQYFGPGTRLTVT.